Listed below are T cell receptor beta chains from one sample, sequenced in a study of blood T cell repertoires in COVID-19. Profiled with immunoSEQ multiplex PCR; TCRdb holds only in-frame clones, not every one. This sample has roughly 400,000 clones, with approximately 91% found just once. The sequenced sample was PBMCs or T cells enriched from blood (not recorded which). These receptors came from a woman aged 18-29 years who had been exposed to COVID-19. Both conserved end residues are part of each CDR3. The D gene is left open where the match is weak. Part of the rows lack a size; the others show once, few, many or a class for expanded clones.

v_gene	d_gene	abundance	j_gene	CDR3nt	CDR3aa
TRBV5-4	TRBD2	once	TRBJ2-5	TGTGCCAGCAGCTTGGCCAAGCTAGCGGGGCAACAAGAGACCCAGTACTTC	CASSLAKLAGQQETQYF
TRBV25-1	TRBD1	-	TRBJ1-2	TGTGCCAGCAGTAGACAGGGTTCCTATGGCTACACCTTC	CASSRQGSYGYTF
TRBV9	-	-	TRBJ1-3	TGTGCCAGCAGCCCATTGCTAGGAAACACCATATATTTT	CASSPLLGNTIYF
TRBV9	TRBD1	once	TRBJ2-2	TGTGCCAGCACACGACAGGGGGCGACCACCGGGGAGCTGTTTTTT	CASTRQGATTGELFF
TRBV5-4	-	few	TRBJ2-7	TGTGCCAGCAGCCCCCAGAAGGGGCCGTCCTACGAGCAGTACTTC	CASSPQKGPSYEQYF
TRBV7-2	-	-	TRBJ2-2	TGTGCCAGCAGCCCTAACACCGGGGAGCTGTTTTTT	CASSPNTGELFF
TRBV2	-	-	TRBJ1-5	TGTGCCAGCAGGAACGGACAGTCCAATCAGCCCCAGCATTTT	CASRNGQSNQPQHF
TRBV27	TRBD2	-	TRBJ2-1	TGTGCCAGCATTCTAACTAGCGGGGGACCTAGCTCCTACAATGAGCAGTTCTTC	CASILTSGGPSSYNEQFF
TRBV5-4	TRBD1	once	TRBJ2-5	TGTGCCAGCAGCCTTCCGGGACAGGGCCAAGAGACCCAGTACTTC	CASSLPGQGQETQYF
TRBV3-1/TRBV3-2	-	once	TRBJ2-1	TGTGCCAGCAGCCAAGAGGTGGTAGCTAAAAATGAGCAGTTCTTC	CASSQEVVAKNEQFF
TRBV29-1	TRBD2	-	TRBJ2-7	TGCAGCGTTGGTCGGGGGACTAGCGGGAACTACGAGCAGTACTTC	CSVGRGTSGNYEQYF
TRBV6-6	TRBD1	-	TRBJ2-7	TGTGCCAGCAGTCCGCTTAACAGGGGCGCGGAGTCCTACGAGCAGTACTTC	CASSPLNRGAESYEQYF
TRBV18	TRBD1	once	TRBJ1-3	TGTGCCAGCTCATCGGGCTGGACAGGGGATCGAAACACCATATATTTT	CASSSGWTGDRNTIYF
TRBV28	-	-	TRBJ1-1	TGTGCCAGCAGTTTAGTACCGCGGGGGAACACTGAAGCTTTCTTT	CASSLVPRGNTEAFF
TRBV19	TRBD2	-	TRBJ2-3	TGTGCCAGTAGATCCGACAGACTAGCGGGCAGGACAGATACGCAGTATTTT	CASRSDRLAGRTDTQYF
TRBV19	TRBD1	-	TRBJ1-2	TGTGCCAGTACCCCAGTGGGGACAGGGCTCATTGGCTACACCTTC	CASTPVGTGLIGYTF
TRBV14	-	-	TRBJ1-6	TGTGCCAGCAGCCAAGATTTCGGGCCCTTGGGACTGGCCCTCCACTTT	CASSQDFGPLGLALHF
TRBV19	-	-	TRBJ1-2	TGTGCCAGTAGTATAGGTGCGGCGGTCAACTATGGCTACACCTTC	CASSIGAAVNYGYTF
TRBV27	TRBD2	-	TRBJ2-1	TGTGCCAGCAGTTCGGATAAACTAGCGGGAGTATCCAATGAGCAGTTCTTC	CASSSDKLAGVSNEQFF
TRBV10-2	-	-	TRBJ2-2	TGCGCCACCGACGGGGGGAACACCGGGGAGCTGTTTTTT	CATDGGNTGELFF
TRBV9	-	-	TRBJ2-7	TGTGCCAGCAGCGCACACGGAGGCAGAAACTTCTCCTACGAGCAGTACTTC	CASSAHGGRNFSYEQYF
TRBV2	TRBD2	-	TRBJ2-1	TGTGCCAGCAGTAGGGGGACTAGCGGGCGGCATGAGCAGTTCTTC	CASSRGTSGRHEQFF
TRBV3-1/TRBV3-2	-	-	TRBJ2-1	TGTGCCAGCAGCCAAGACAGCTCCTACAATGAGCAGTTCTTC	CASSQDSSYNEQFF
TRBV7-2	-	-	TRBJ1-4	TGTGCCAGCAGCTCTGGTGGTTTGGCGGTTGAAAAACTGTTTTTT	CASSSGGLAVEKLFF
TRBV19	-	-	TRBJ1-1	TGTGCCAGTTCAGGGTTGAACACTGAAGCTTTCTTT	CASSGLNTEAFF
TRBV6-1	TRBD2	-	TRBJ2-7	TGTGCCAGCAGTGAAGCGGGTTACGTGCTCGGGGGGACCTACGAGCAGTACTTC	CASSEAGYVLGGTYEQYF
TRBV10-2	-	-	TRBJ1-6	TGCGCCAGCAGTGATCAGGGGAATTCACCCCTCCACTTT	CASSDQGNSPLHF
TRBV3-1/TRBV3-2	-	-	TRBJ1-2	TGTGCCAGCAGCCCCGCCGCTAGCAGGAACTATGGCTACACCTTC	CASSPAASRNYGYTF
TRBV28	-	-	TRBJ1-3	TGTGCCAGCAGCCCGTCGGGGGGCTTAGGTGGAAACACCATATATTTT	CASSPSGGLGGNTIYF
TRBV7-9	-	-	TRBJ1-2	TGTGCCAGCAGCTTAGGCTTTGGGATGGACAGTATCCATAACTATGGCTACACCTTC	CASSLGFGMDSIHNYGYTF
TRBV3-1/TRBV3-2	TRBD1	-	TRBJ1-4	TGTGCCAGCAGCCAAGTGACAGGGGGGAAAAATGAAAAACTGTTTTTT	CASSQVTGGKNEKLFF
TRBV7-2	TRBD1	few	TRBJ1-1	TGTGCCAGCAGCCTCCGACAGGGAGGCACTGAAGCTTTCTTT	CASSLRQGGTEAFF
TRBV15	-	few	TRBJ1-6	TGTGCCACCAGCAGAGGAAGGGGAAATTCACCCCTCCACTTT	CATSRGRGNSPLHF
TRBV19	-	-	TRBJ2-1	TGTGCCAGTAGTATAGAGAGGGCGACTAGGGAATACAATGAGCAGTTCTTC	CASSIERATREYNEQFF
TRBV6-5	-	-	TRBJ1-1	TGTGCCAGCAGTCCTAACGGGAGCGGGGGAGCTTTCTTT	CASSPNGSGGAFF
TRBV28	-	-	TRBJ1-2	TGTGCCAGCAGTTTAACGGTGTATGGCTACACCTTC	CASSLTVYGYTF
TRBV18	TRBD1	-	TRBJ2-3	TGTGCCAGCTCACGGGGACAGACAGATACGCAGTATTTT	CASSRGQTDTQYF
TRBV6-6	TRBD2	-	TRBJ2-7	TGTGCCAGCAAGTTTTCGGCTAGCGGTACCTACGAGCAGTACTTC	CASKFSASGTYEQYF
TRBV14	-	-	TRBJ1-2	TGTGCCAGCAGCCATTGGGGGGACCGCGGCCGTGGCTACACCTTC	CASSHWGDRGRGYTF
TRBV6-5	-	-	TRBJ1-2	TGTGCCAGCAGTTACGCTTGGGGGCTTGGCTACACCTTC	CASSYAWGLGYTF
TRBV3-1/TRBV3-2	-	-	TRBJ1-6	TGTGCCAGCAGCCAGGGACTTCTTCCCCTCCACTTT	CASSQGLLPLHF
TRBV28	TRBD2	-	TRBJ2-2	TGTGCCAGCAACGTAGCTAGCGGGAGGGCCTTGAACACCGGGGAGCTGTTTTTT	CASNVASGRALNTGELFF
TRBV27	-	-	TRBJ1-4	TGTGCCAGCACCCCTAAGGACACTCATGAAAAACTGTTTTTT	CASTPKDTHEKLFF
TRBV14	-	-	TRBJ1-6	TGTGCCAGCAGCCAAGTGAAGGGAGGCAGGTCACCCCTCCACTTT	CASSQVKGGRSPLHF
TRBV15	TRBD1	few	TRBJ2-7	TGTGCCACCAGCAGAGTAAGGGGACAGGTTAGCTCCTACGAGCAGTACTTC	CATSRVRGQVSSYEQYF
TRBV5-1	TRBD1	-	TRBJ1-1	TGCGCCAGCAGCTTTCCAGGGGGGAGGACTGAAGCTTTCTTT	CASSFPGGRTEAFF
TRBV2	-	-	TRBJ2-2	TGTGCCAGCAGTGGCGGACAGGGGGAGCTGTTTTTT	CASSGGQGELFF
TRBV29-1	TRBD1	-	TRBJ1-2	TGCAGCGTTGAAGATGTGGCAGGGGGCCGTGGCTACACCTTC	CSVEDVAGGRGYTF
TRBV5-1	-	-	TRBJ2-3	TGCGCCAGCAAGCACGGAGACACAGATACGCAGTATTTT	CASKHGDTDTQYF
TRBV28	-	-	TRBJ1-2	TGTGCCAGCAGTTTTTCCGGTTATGGCTACACCTTC	CASSFSGYGYTF